This T cell receptor beta chain is drawn from a study of memory CD4+ T cells and cytomegalovirus serostatus. Single viable CD3+CD4+CD8-CD45RO+ cells were sorted as the memory CD4+ T cells. Positive selection with CD4 microbeads enriched total CD4+ T cells. This clone was counted a few times. Clones were read by immunoSEQ multiplex PCR, and TCRdb kept only the in-frame ones, dropping some. Of tens of thousands of clones in the sample, 76% were seen once. The CDR3 has 14 residues. Germline V CDR1 and CDR2: MDHEN, SYDVKM. V was cut by 7 bases and J by 2 bases, with 13 bases left in between. The V call is TRBV28, the J call TRBJ2-3; D perhaps matches TRBD2 (6 bases). The clonotype comes from an adult in good health and CMV-seropositive. The sequencing input was memory CD4+ T cells from blood. The CDR3 sequence: CASMVPGDTDTQYF. DNA for the CDR3: TGTGCCAGCATGGTCCCGGGAGACACAGATACGCAGTATTTT.